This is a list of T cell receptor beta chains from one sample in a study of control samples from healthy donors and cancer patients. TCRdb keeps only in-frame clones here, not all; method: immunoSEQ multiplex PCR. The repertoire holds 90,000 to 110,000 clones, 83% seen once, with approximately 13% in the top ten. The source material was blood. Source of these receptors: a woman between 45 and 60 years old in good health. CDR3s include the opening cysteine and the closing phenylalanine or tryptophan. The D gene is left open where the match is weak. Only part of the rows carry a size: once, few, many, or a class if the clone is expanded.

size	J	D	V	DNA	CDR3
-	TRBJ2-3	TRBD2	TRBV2	TGTGCCAGCAAATCAGCGGGGGGGCGGGATACGCAGTATTTT	CASKSAGGRDTQYF
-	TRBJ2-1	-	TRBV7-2	TGTGCCAGCAGCCGGGGGCGAATCACCTACAATGAGCAGTTCTTC	CASSRGRITYNEQFF
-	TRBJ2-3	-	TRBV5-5	TGTGCCAGCAGCTCGCACACAGATACGCAGTATTTT	CASSSHTDTQYF
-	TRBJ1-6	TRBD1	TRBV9	TGTGCCAGCAGCGGGAGACAGGGGACAGGCTCACCCCTCCACTTT	CASSGRQGTGSPLHF
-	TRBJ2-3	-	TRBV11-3	TGTGCCAGCAGCCCGAGGGACCTTACCGATACGCAGTATTTT	CASSPRDLTDTQYF
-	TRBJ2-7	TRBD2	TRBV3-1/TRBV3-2	TGTGCCAGCAGCCTTAAGGGAGGGAGGGACTCCTACGAGCAGTACTTC	CASSLKGGRDSYEQYF
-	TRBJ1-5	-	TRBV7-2	TGTGCCAGCAGCAAGGACAGTCTAAGCAATCAGCCCCAGCATTTT	CASSKDSLSNQPQHF
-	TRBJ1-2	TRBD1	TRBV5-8	TGTGCCAGCAGCTTGAGGGACAGGAACTATGGCTACACCTTC	CASSLRDRNYGYTF
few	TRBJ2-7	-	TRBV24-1	TGTGCCACCAGTGATTTGTTGGGGGGCGAGCAGTACTTC	CATSDLLGGEQYF
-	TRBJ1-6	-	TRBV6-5	TGTGCCAGCGTCCGGGCCAGCTCCTATAATTCACCCCTCCACTTT	CASVRASSYNSPLHF
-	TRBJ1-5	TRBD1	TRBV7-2	TGTGCCAGCAGTCCTAACCGGGACAGGTTTCAGCCCCAGCATTTT	CASSPNRDRFQPQHF
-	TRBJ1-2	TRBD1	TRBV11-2	TGTGCCAGCAGCTTTATACAGGGGGCGGACTATGGCTACACCTTC	CASSFIQGADYGYTF
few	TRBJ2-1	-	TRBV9	TGTGCCAGCAGCGTATCCCCTAGGGGTGAGCAGTTCTTC	CASSVSPRGEQFF
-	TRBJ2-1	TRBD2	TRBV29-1	TGCAGCGTTGAAGGCAGACTAGCGGGAGGGGCCTACAATGAGCAGTTCTTC	CSVEGRLAGGAYNEQFF
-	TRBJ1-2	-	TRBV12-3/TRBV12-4	TGTGCCAGCAGTTCGACACTTAACTATGGCTACACCTTC	CASSSTLNYGYTF
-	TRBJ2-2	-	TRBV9	TGTGCCAGCAGCGAAAGAGGCAGGGAGACCGGGGAGCTGTTTTTT	CASSERGRETGELFF